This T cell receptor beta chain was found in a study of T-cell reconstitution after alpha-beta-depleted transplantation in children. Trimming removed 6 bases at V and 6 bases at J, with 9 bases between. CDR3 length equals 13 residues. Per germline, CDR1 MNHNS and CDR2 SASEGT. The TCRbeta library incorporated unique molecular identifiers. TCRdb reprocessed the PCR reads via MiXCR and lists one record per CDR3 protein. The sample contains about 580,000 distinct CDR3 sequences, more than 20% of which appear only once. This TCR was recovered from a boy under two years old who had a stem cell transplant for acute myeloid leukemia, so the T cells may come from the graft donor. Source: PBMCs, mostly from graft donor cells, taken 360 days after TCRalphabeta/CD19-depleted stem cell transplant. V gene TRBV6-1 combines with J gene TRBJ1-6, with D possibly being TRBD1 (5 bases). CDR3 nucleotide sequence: TGTGCCAGCAGGACAGCTCCTAATTCACCCCTCCACTTT. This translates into CASRTAPNSPLHF.